This T cell receptor (beta chain) comes out of a study of CD8 T cells in ankylosing spondylitis (dated by TCRdb to 2017 to 2019). The study in broad terms: The study profiled T cell receptor beta repertoires in healthy donors and ankylosing spondylitis patients to find disease-linked TCR variants. The whole study cohort included 108 healthy donors and over 20 ankylosing spondylitis patients. Peripheral blood was sampled, and synovial fluid was additionally collected from ankylosing spondylitis patients. Results the study describes overall, beyond this receptor: A TCR beta motif of seven or eight highly homologous amino acid variants appeared characteristic of blood from ankylosing spondylitis patients. According to the report, matched synovial fluid samples from ankylosing spondylitis patients were significantly enriched for the disease-linked clones. Some TCR beta motif variants had previously been reported in synovial fluid and blood of reactive arthritis patients, which suggested common disease-initiation mechanisms. The disease-linked clones showed a CD8+ phenotype and occurred at relatively low frequencies in peripheral blood.

Sequencing took place on an Illumina HiSeq 2500. Quantitative 5'-RACE with molecular barcodes was used to prepare TCR beta libraries. In the original analysis: To identify disease-linked TCR variants, a new computational method was used, one built on a probabilistic model of VDJ rearrangement. In TCRdb, the public reads were trimmed at Q25 with fastp and aligned with MiXCR, with productive beta chains retained. Rows with a matching CDR3 protein are joined into one entry that keeps the most common DNA and genes. These V and J calls rely on TCRdb rather than the paper's analysis. The sample profile shows 350,000 to 450,000 distinct CDR3 sequences; roughly 27% of them were found once. The ten largest clonotypes hold 0.85% to 1% of the sample. This clonotype was recorded a few times. Its recognized antigen is unknown. No qualities accompany the bases; no much larger clone lies one base away. V is shortened by 0 bases, J by 8 bases, and the region joining them spans 24 bases. The CDR3, from cysteine to phenylalanine, totals 18 residues. Only the CDR3 DNA is retained, 54 bases long and in frame from the first base. As encoded in the germline V gene, CDR1 is SGHRS while CDR2 is YFSETQ.

This chain is built from TRBV5-1 and TRBJ2-1, with no D gene named confidently. The sequenced sample was blood, either unsorted or a sorted T cell fraction (not recorded which). The sequence derives from a male donor with ankylosing spondylitis. This receptor carries the CDR3 CASSLVHLGGALSYEQFF. The DNA is TGCGCCAGCAGCTTGGTCCACCTGGGCGGAGCCCTTAGCTATGAGCAGTTCTTC.